This is a list of T cell receptor beta chains from one sample in a study of blood T cells in healthy people across ages. MiXCR, applied by TCRdb to the 5' RACE reads, yields one record per CDR3 protein. The table includes 550,000 to 600,000 distinct CDR3 sequences, more than 45% detected once. The specimen sequenced was blood. These receptors were obtained from a man older than 75 in good health. Each CDR3 is given with its conserved first and last residue. The D gene is left open where the match is weak. A row's size may be missing; if present it is once, few, many or a size class.

j_call	v_call	clone_size	d_call	cdr3_length	cdr3_aa
TRBJ2-5	TRBV29-1	many	-	11	CSVGLGETQYF
TRBJ1-1	TRBV7-9	-	-	14	CASSLGAGRTEAFF
TRBJ2-5	TRBV7-2	-	TRBD1	14	CASSAQGGQETQYF
TRBJ2-7	TRBV7-3	-	-	10	CASSSFEQYF
TRBJ2-1	TRBV6-2/TRBV6-3	-	-	17	CASSYSSSFIRHHEQFF
TRBJ2-2	TRBV28	-	TRBD2	14	CASSGGRAVGELFF
TRBJ1-5	TRBV20-1	few	-	13	CSVQGEGNQPQHF
TRBJ1-3	TRBV3-1	-	-	15	CASSQGPSVGNTIYF
TRBJ2-3	TRBV20-1	-	TRBD2	13	CSATDGGEFSQYF
TRBJ2-5	TRBV4-3	-	TRBD1	14	CASSQNRGPETQYF
TRBJ1-5	TRBV6-6	many	-	13	CASSYQDGQPQHF
TRBJ1-1	TRBV9	-	-	16	CASSVAPPGKNTEAFF
TRBJ2-3	TRBV20-1	-	-	14	CSAVRQDSTDTQYF
-	TRBV7-2	-	TRBD2	17	CASSLGGLAGDQETQYF
TRBJ2-1	TRBV7-2	few	TRBD2	15	CASSLGVGGAGEQFF
TRBJ2-7	TRBV3-1	-	-	13	CASRGANLCEQYF
TRBJ1-2	TRBV25-1	few	-	14	CASSERGASYGYTF
TRBJ1-4	TRBV9	few	TRBD1	14	CASSVTGGGEKLFF